Following are 26 T cell receptor beta chains from one sample sequenced in a study of T cells expressing NK-cell markers. TCRdb re-called the 5' RACE reads and catalogs CDR3 proteins one per entry, DNA excluded. This listing includes about 460,000 distinct CDR3 sequences. Sequencing was performed on blood T cells: a sorted CD56 or NKG2C T cell subset, CD4+ or CD8+ T cells, or bulk PBMC T cells (not recorded which). These receptors were taken from a woman aged 45-60 years in good health.

The rearrangement links TRBV7-8 to TRBJ2-1; as DNA is missing, the TRBD1 call by TCRdb cannot be tested. The germline V gene has CDR1 SGHVS and CDR2 FQNEAQ. This CDR3 has 14 residues. CDR3 in amino acids: CASLRDSSYNEQFF. The full variable domain, rest sourced from reference TRBV7-8 and TRBJ2-1, is GAGVSQSPRYKVAKRGQDVALRCDPISGHVSLFWYQQALGQGPEFLTYFQNEAQLDKSGLPSDRFFAERPEGSVSTLKIQRTQQEDSAVYLCASLRDSSYNEQFFGPGTRLTVL.

V is TRBV6-6 and J is TRBJ2-1; as DNA is missing, the TRBD2 call by TCRdb cannot be tested. This CDR3 comprises 17 residues. Germline V gives CDR1 MNHNY, CDR2 SVGAGI (reference sequence). The CDR3 is CASSYSNRLAGVREQFF.

The V and J genes are TRBV6-1 and TRBJ2-5; the TCRdb call, TRBD1, lacks DNA for checking. This CDR3 comprises 14 residues. Germline CDR1 is MNHNS and CDR2 is SASEGT. The CDR3 sequence is CASSRDITQETQYF.

This chain's CDR3 is CASSQGNGADEQYF. The chain recombines TRBV3-1 with TRBJ2-7; there is no DNA to check the TCRdb D call of TRBD1. Germline CDR1 LGHDT, CDR2 YNNKEL (reference sequence). The CDR3 totals 14 residues.

The chain joins TRBV25-1 to TRBJ2-5; TCRdb gives TRBD1 as the D gene, but with no DNA this cannot be confirmed. This CDR3 is 16 amino acids long. CDR1 is MGHDK, CDR2 SYGVNS, per germline. Here the CDR3 reads CASSEPRQGWSETQYF. Variable domain in full (rest from reference TRBV25-1 and TRBJ2-5): EADIYQTPRYLVIGTGKKITLECSQTMGHDKMYWYQQDPGMELHLIHYSYGVNSTEKGDLSSESTVSRIRTEHFPLTLESARPSHTSQYLCASSEPRQGWSETQYFGPGTRLLVL.

V usage is TRBV5-1 and J usage is TRBJ2-1; TCRdb's D call of TRBD2 is untestable without DNA. Per the germline V gene, CDR1 is SGHRS and CDR2 is YFSETQ. The CDR3 has 14 amino acids. The CDR3 reads CASSLKGGEGEQFF.

The rearrangement uses TRBV19 and TRBJ2-2; the TRBD2 assignment by TCRdb is unverifiable without DNA. CDR3 size: 15 residues. Germline values: CDR1 LNHDA, CDR2 SQIVND (reference sequence). CDR3 sequence reads: CASSIGQSGAGELFF.

The chain is built from TRBV9 and TRBJ2-2. Per the germline V gene, CDR1 is SGDLS and CDR2 is YYNGEE. The CDR3 extends over 14 amino acids. The CDR3 sequence is CASSVISFSGELFF. Variable domain in full (rest from reference TRBV9 and TRBJ2-2): DSGVTQTPKHLITATGQRVTLRCSPRSGDLSVYWYQQSLDQGLQFLIQYYNGEERAKGNILERFSAQQFPDLHSELNLSSLELGDSALYFCASSVISFSGELFFGEGSRLTVL.

The chain couples TRBV9 to TRBJ2-1; TCRdb outputs TRBD2, but without DNA this stays unchecked. Germline V gene sequence: CDR1 SGDLS, CDR2 YYNGEE. The CDR3 sequence is 16 residues long. CDR3 residues: CASTLALAGARNEQFF. Supplemented by reference TRBV9 and TRBJ2-1, the full variable domain reads DSGVTQTPKHLITATGQRVTLRCSPRSGDLSVYWYQQSLDQGLQFLIQYYNGEERAKGNILERFSAQQFPDLHSELNLSSLELGDSALYFCASTLALAGARNEQFFGPGTRLTVL.

V gene TRBV5-1 combines with J gene TRBJ2-2; TCRdb picks TRBD1, but there is no DNA to check that call. The germline gives CDR1 SGHRS, CDR2 YFSETQ. CDR3 size: 13 residues. The CDR3 loop reads CASSLYRAGELFF.

The rearrangement links TRBV24-1 to TRBJ2-6. The CDR3 consists of 15 residues. CDR1 and CDR2 from the germline V gene are KGHDR and SFDVKD. The CDR3 here is CATSDPKQGANVLTF.

The chain combines TRBV27 with TRBJ2-7; the TCRdb call, TRBD2, lacks DNA for checking. This CDR3 spans 13 amino acids. The germline CDR1 and CDR2 sequences are MNHEY and SMNVEV (reference sequence). CDR3: CASRGLVPYEQYF.

The genes are TRBV18 and TRBJ2-1; the D gene TCRdb calls, TRBD1, cannot be checked with no DNA. Germline CDR1 reads KGHSH; CDR2 reads LQKENI. The CDR3 covers 16 residues. The CDR3 sequence: CASSPKDRVGSNEQFF.

The chain links TRBV12-3 or TRBV12-4 to TRBJ2-3. CDR3 length: 13 amino acids. CDR3 loop: CASSFQEPDTQYF.

The V gene is TRBV29-1, the J gene TRBJ1-5; TCRdb's D call of TRBD1 is untestable without DNA. The CDR3 sequence is 14 residues long. Germline CDR1 is SQVTM and CDR2 is ANQGSEA. The CDR3 sequence is CSVWDRGSNQPQHF.

The chain combines TRBV10-3 with TRBJ2-5; TCRdb's D call, TRBD2, is unchecked because there is no DNA. The CDR3 runs to 12 residues. Germline V CDR1 and CDR2: ENHRY, SYGVKD. The chain's CDR3 is CAISSPPGPQYF.

V gene TRBV9 combines with J gene TRBJ1-6. CDR3 size: 13 residues. The germline V gene encodes CDR1 SGDLS and CDR2 YYNGEE. The CDR3 region is CASSETDVSPLHF.

The chain couples TRBV11-2 to TRBJ2-5. Germline V gene lookup returns CDR1 SGHAT and CDR2 FQNNGV. This CDR3 is 14 amino acids long. The CDR3: CASSPLSSIETQYF.

The chain combines TRBV29-1 with TRBJ2-4; TCRdb's assignment of TRBD1 cannot be checked, as there is no DNA. CDR3 length equals 19 residues. Germline lookup yields CDR1 SQVTM and CDR2 ANQGSEA. CDR3 protein: CSVVGGGGGGNLAKNIQYF.

This chain connects TRBV2 to TRBJ2-1; with no DNA, the TCRdb D assignment of TRBD2 cannot be verified. The CDR3 is made up of 16 amino acids. Germline CDR1 and CDR2: SNHLY and FYNNEI. CDR3 region: CASSAGDLPSYNEQFF.

The chain links TRBV10-3 to TRBJ2-1; TCRdb designates TRBD2, a call that cannot be tested without DNA. Germline values: CDR1 ENHRY, CDR2 SYGVKD. This CDR3 has 12 amino acids. This chain's CDR3 is CAVGLAGAGRVF.

J is TRBJ2-1 and V is TRBV24-1; TCRdb names TRBD2, which stays unverified in the absence of DNA. From germline, CDR1 is KGHDR and CDR2 SFDVKD. The CDR3 is 21 residues long. This CDR3 is CATSDPRGRREGRLIYNEQFF.

The chain employs TRBV3-1 and TRBJ2-2. The CDR3 contains 16 residues. The germline CDR1 and CDR2 sequences are LGHDT and YNNKEL (reference sequence). CDR3 sequence: CASSQGLTRNTGELFF.

This chain connects TRBV18 to TRBJ2-5; TCRdb's D call, TRBD1, is unchecked because there is no DNA. The CDR3 is made up of 16 amino acids. The germline gives CDR1 KGHSH, CDR2 LQKENI. The CDR3 sequence is CASSPEGHRVGETQYF.

The chain uses TRBV5-1 and TRBJ2-3; the D call of TRBD1 rests on TCRdb alone, since no DNA is present to check it. CDR3 length: 16 residues. Germline V gene sequence: CDR1 SGHRS, CDR2 YFSETQ. The CDR3 sequence: CASSLVQGAVQDTQYF.

V gene TRBV5-1 combines with J gene TRBJ2-5; TCRdb gives TRBD2 as the D gene, but with no DNA this cannot be confirmed. CDR1 is SGHRS and CDR2 is YFSETQ in the germline V gene. There are 15 residues in the CDR3. CDR3 protein: CASSGSGLALETQYF.